The rows below give T cell receptor beta chains drawn from one sample of a study of blood T cells in healthy people across ages. TCRdb passed the 5' RACE reads through MiXCR, listing each CDR3 protein once. The data show approximately 1.5 million distinct CDR3 sequences, with about 35% seen just once and around 11% held by the top ten. The sequenced sample consisted of blood. Every receptor here comes from a woman between 25 and 40 years old in good health. Both conserved end residues are part of each CDR3.

v_gene: TRBV7-9
CDR3aa: CASFGGRDYGYTF

v_gene: TRBV27
CDR3aa: CASSLIGTGGLRIYEQYF

v_gene: TRBV7-9
CDR3aa: CASKAPRGSARGRYEQYF

v_gene: TRBV4-1
CDR3aa: CASSQDVSASGANVLTF

v_gene: TRBV18
CDR3aa: CASSSGRTIGETQYF

v_gene: TRBV20-1
CDR3aa: CSARELKGTGVNQPQHF

v_gene: TRBV28
CDR3aa: CASSFSGGGYSNQPQHF

v_gene: TRBV12-3/TRBV12-4
CDR3aa: CASSLGQGNKEKLFF

v_gene: TRBV5-1
CDR3aa: CTSSLPDAALGTQYF

v_gene: TRBV5-1
CDR3aa: CASSLYGTGSAEAFF

v_gene: TRBV18
CDR3aa: CASSPLPSGNNEQFF

v_gene: TRBV25-1
CDR3aa: CASSAGGFGYF

v_gene: TRBV4-1
CDR3aa: CTSSQDPGIEGSTEAFF

v_gene: TRBV7-9
CDR3aa: CASSLGDSVYEQYF

v_gene: TRBV11-2
CDR3aa: CASSMAGPTYEQYF

v_gene: TRBV7-9
CDR3aa: CASSPGSKNEQYF

v_gene: TRBV5-1
CDR3aa: CASSLDDDYYGYTF

v_gene: TRBV10-2
CDR3aa: CASSESAGLAGISGELFF

v_gene: TRBV18
CDR3aa: CASDTVTDTQYF

v_gene: TRBV20-1
CDR3aa: CSARAGDSPLHF

v_gene: TRBV6-5
CDR3aa: CASREDVSNTGELFF

v_gene: TRBV7-3
CDR3aa: CASSLGQAHNEQFF

v_gene: TRBV5-5
CDR3aa: CASSWMGGTYEQYF

v_gene: TRBV9
CDR3aa: CASSGQTSGGSSTDTQYF

v_gene: TRBV3-1
CDR3aa: CASSSSGEYNEQFF

v_gene: TRBV3-1
CDR3aa: CASSQRPGGLASVEQYF

v_gene: TRBV6-1
CDR3aa: CASRGLAGGNGQFF

v_gene: TRBV4-1
CDR3aa: CASRGASGLSYEQYF

v_gene: TRBV12-3/TRBV12-4
CDR3aa: CASSFTSDNNEQFF

v_gene: TRBV27
CDR3aa: CTSSSTGIYGYTF

v_gene: TRBV6-1
CDR3aa: CASSGTTGGYGYTF

v_gene: TRBV10-3
CDR3aa: CAIRTGGNEQYF

v_gene: TRBV5-6
CDR3aa: CASSPPRLAGGSTQYF

v_gene: TRBV28
CDR3aa: CASSFSPRQRANYGYTF

v_gene: TRBV29-1
CDR3aa: CSVFGLFSNEQFF

v_gene: TRBV28
CDR3aa: CASSLRTSEQYF

v_gene: TRBV12-3/TRBV12-4
CDR3aa: CASTGGAGNNEQFF

v_gene: TRBV4-1
CDR3aa: CASSRGSAAPANEQFF

v_gene: TRBV27
CDR3aa: CASSLSWTTVNTEAFF

v_gene: TRBV20-1
CDR3aa: CSAVRIESLNTEAFF

v_gene: TRBV5-1
CDR3aa: CASSLAGTGEQETQYF

v_gene: TRBV5-1
CDR3aa: CASSPGPDSSYEQYF

v_gene: TRBV27
CDR3aa: CASSSFTPGQTLGSPLHF

v_gene: TRBV29-1
CDR3aa: CSVGGVFFLETQYF

v_gene: TRBV27
CDR3aa: CASSRSGSSNNEQFF

v_gene: TRBV27
CDR3aa: CASEPGLGPEQFF

v_gene: TRBV3-1
CDR3aa: CASSQRQSLTDTQYF

v_gene: TRBV29-1
CDR3aa: CSARRPTSGSPYEQYF

v_gene: TRBV25-1
CDR3aa: CAGSLGVGGDEKLFF

v_gene: TRBV10-3
CDR3aa: CAIRRTDGSYEQYF